These 21 T cell receptor beta chains originate from one sample sequenced in a study of CD8 T cells in ankylosing spondylitis. TCRdb ran MiXCR on the 5' RACE reads and lists one entry per CDR3 protein. This table has a few hundred thousand distinct CDR3 sequences, more than 9% appearing once. Material: blood, either unsorted or a sorted T cell fraction (not recorded which). Every receptor here comes from a male donor with ankylosing spondylitis or in good health (not recorded which).

Many counts were recorded for this clonotype. V is TRBV5-6 and J is TRBJ2-7, with 9 bases that match TRBD1. This CDR3 is built from 15 residues. The J segment lost 0 bases and the V segment lost 2 bases, leaving 3 bases of the junction unmatched. Germline CDR1 SGHDT, CDR2 YYEEEE. CDR3 nucleotide sequence: TGTGCCAGCAGCTTTGGACAGGGGTTCTCCTACGAGCAGTACTTC. It codes for CASSFGQGFSYEQYF.

This clonotype was counted a few times. The genes are TRBV7-2 and TRBJ2-7; 9 bases are shared with TRBD2. CDR1 is SGHTA and CDR2 is FQGNSA in the germline V gene. J lost 12 bases, V lost 4 bases, and 7 bases had no gene match. The CDR3 covers 12 residues. The CDR3 DNA reads TGTGCCAGCAGCTCTCGACTAGCGGCATGGTACTTC. Translating gives CASSSRLAAWYF.

About this clonotype: Relative to the germline gene, one junction end is altered; a read error may explain this. The chain is built from TRBV5-5 and TRBJ2-2; 9 bases are a match to TRBD1. The CDR3 totals 18 residues. Germline lookup yields CDR1 SGHKS and CDR2 YYEKEE (reference sequence). DNA of the CDR3: TGTGCCAGCAGCTCGGGGCCGGGACAGGGAAGAGAGGCCGGGGAGCTGTCTTTT. Translation gives CASSSGPGQGREAGELSF.

This clonotype was seen more than once but under ten times. The chain links TRBV20-1 to TRBJ2-3, with a weak D call TRBD2 (5 bases). The CDR3 consists of 16 residues. Germline CDR1 is DFQATT and CDR2 is SNEGSKA (reference sequence). The V end was cut by 0 bases, the J end by 4 bases, with 17 bases between. The CDR3 DNA reads TGCAGTGCTAGAGATTCCGCGGGCCTCAGCGCAGATACGCAGTATTTT. Its protein product is CSARDSAGLSADTQYF.

This clonotype was observed many times. The rearrangement uses TRBV7-3 and TRBJ2-3; 7 positions agree with TRBD1. Germline CDR1 SGHTA, CDR2 FQGTGA. The V segment lost 4 bases and the J segment 2 bases; nucleotides outside the gene matches: 3. The CDR3 loop spans 14 amino acids. CDR3 DNA sequence: TGTGCCAGCAGCTCCACAGGGGTCACAGATACGCAGTATTTT. It encodes CASSSTGVTDTQYF.

This clonotype was counted at least ten times. CDR3 loop: CASSRDRLSNSPLHF. The CDR3 bases are TGTGCCAGCAGCCGCGACAGGCTATCTAATTCACCCCTCCACTTT. The J gene is TRBJ1-6, the V gene TRBV11-2, with D perhaps matching TRBD1 (6 bases). Per the germline V gene, CDR1 is SGHAT and CDR2 is FQNNGV. V gave up 5 bases and J gave up 6 bases, with 14 bases separating them. CDR3 length equals 15 residues.

As concerns this clonotype: This clone may be a read error of a much larger clone one base away. This chain links TRBV7-2 with TRBJ2-5; 7 bases line up with TRBD1. Germline lookup yields CDR1 SGHTA and CDR2 FQGNSA. This CDR3 has 14 residues. In nucleotides, the CDR3 is TGTGCCAGCAGTCAGCAGGGGGTGTCGGAGACCCTGTACTTC. Its translation is CASSQQGVSETLYF.

This clonotype has only a few counts. This chain links TRBV11-2 with TRBJ2-5, with D perhaps TRBD2 (6 bases). Germline CDR1 reads SGHAT; CDR2 reads FQNNGV. Trimming removed 6 bases from V and 1 base from J, with 15 bases in between. The CDR3 consists of 15 residues. CDR3 DNA: TGTGCCAGCAGTTCCGACGGGAGCTCCCAAGAGACCCAGTACTTC. Translated, it gives CASSSDGSSQETQYF.

The chain joins TRBV28 to TRBJ2-5, with TRBD2 as a possible D gene (6 bases). Germline V gene data show CDR1 as MDHEN and CDR2 as SYDVKM. The CDR3 totals 14 residues. Deletions cut 3 bases from V and 2 bases from J, with 10 bases between. The CDR3 DNA follows: TGTGCCAGCAGTTTTCCGGCGGGGCAAGAGACCCAGTACTTC. Translating gives CASSFPAGQETQYF.

This clonotype was detected many times. This rearrangement joins TRBV7-2 to TRBJ1-5; D unclear. CDR1 and CDR2 from the germline V gene are SGHTA and FQGNSA. The germline V and J ends were trimmed by 5 bases and 3 bases, with 5 bases remaining between them. CDR3 length: 12 residues. The CDR3 nucleotides are TGTGCCAGCAGCAGGCCCAATCAGCCCCAGCATTTT. It is translated as CASSRPNQPQHF. The full variable domain, completed using reference TRBV7-2 and TRBJ1-5, is GAGVSQSPSNKVTEKGKDVELRCDPISGHTALYWYRQSLGQGLEFLIYFQGNSAPDKSGLPSDRFSAERTGGSVSTLTIQRTQQEDSAVYLCASSRPNQPQHFGDGTRLSIL.

In its sample, this clonotype was seen a few times. The CDR3 DNA sequence: TGCAGTGCAACTACTGGACAGGGCTATGGCTACACCTTC. Translating it yields CSATTGQGYGYTF. This chain joins TRBV20-1 and TRBJ1-2; 8 nucleotides line up with TRBD1. Unmatched junction bases numbered 7, after V lost 6 bases and J lost 4 bases. From germline, CDR1 is DFQATT and CDR2 SNEGSKA (reference sequence). The CDR3 contains 13 residues.

This clonotype has at least ten counts. The chain couples TRBV6-2 or TRBV6-3 to TRBJ2-5; D ambiguous. V lost 5 bases, J lost 7 bases, and 11 bases lay in between. Per the germline V gene, CDR1 is MNHEY and CDR2 is SVGEGT. The length of the CDR3 is 12 residues. The CDR3 region is CASSPKSRTQYF. Written as DNA, the CDR3 is TGTGCCAGCAGTCCAAAATCCCGGACCCAGTACTTC.

The sample holds a few counts of this clonotype. V and J are TRBV5-5 and TRBJ2-5, with D possibly being TRBD2 (5 bases). V was shortened by 0 bases and J by 4 bases, with 7 bases between the two germline ends. In germline, CDR1 is SGHKS, CDR2 YYEKEE (reference sequence). The CDR3 extends over 13 amino acids. CDR3 residues: CASSLEGRETQYF. DNA of the CDR3: TGTGCCAGCAGCTTGGAAGGGAGAGAGACCCAGTACTTC.

This clonotype was seen many times. The chain links TRBV12-3 or TRBV12-4 to TRBJ2-7; 7 bases match TRBD1. V lost 6 bases to trimming and J lost 2 bases; unmatched junction nucleotides: 7. The CDR3 is 14 residues long. CDR3 in DNA: TGTGCCAGCAGCTTGACAGGGTTGACCTACGAGCAGTACTTC. Protein product: CASSLTGLTYEQYF.

This clonotype appeared many times. This rearrangement joins TRBV12-3 or TRBV12-4 to TRBJ2-3, with a tentative D call TRBD2 (6 bases). This CDR3 spans 14 amino acids. Trimming cost V 2 bases and J 1 base, with 7 bases left between them. CDR3 DNA sequence: TGTGCCAGCAGTTTATCGGGGGGCACAGATACGCAGTATTTT. Residues: CASSLSGGTDTQYF.

Remarks on this clonotype: Given a much more abundant clone one base away, this may be a read error. The chain couples TRBV20-1 to TRBJ2-3, with a tentative D call TRBD1 (6 bases). The CDR3 sequence is 16 residues long. From germline, CDR1 is DFQATT and CDR2 SNEGSKA (reference sequence). The CDR3 region is CCARDRIGGGVGTQYF. DNA for the CDR3: TGCTGTGCTAGAGATCGAATAGGGGGTGGTGTCGGTACGCAGTATTTT.

This clonotype was seen at least ten times. This chain connects TRBV20-1 to TRBJ1-3, with D maybe TRBD1 (5 bases). Germline lookup yields CDR1 DFQATT and CDR2 SNEGSKA (reference sequence). V was clipped by 0 bases and J by 0 bases, with 9 bases between them. The CDR3 sequence is 15 residues long. DNA for the CDR3: TGCAGTGCTAGAGATTGGGGGATCTCTGGAAACACCATATATTTT. Amino acid sequence: CSARDWGISGNTIYF.

There are many counts of this clonotype. The J gene is TRBJ2-7, the V gene TRBV5-1, with 7 bases that match TRBD1. J gave up 8 bases and V 4 bases, and 9 bases lay outside the gene matches. The CDR3 sequence is 13 residues long. Germline CDR1 SGHRS, CDR2 YFSETQ. As DNA, the CDR3 is TGCGCCAGCAGCCCCATCGACAGGGTCAAGCAGTACTTC. Translated: CASSPIDRVKQYF. The whole variable domain, filled in from reference TRBV5-1 and TRBJ2-7, reads KAGVTQTPRYLIKTRGQQVTLSCSPISGHRSVSWYQQTPGQGLQFLFEYFSETQRNKGNFPGRFSGRQFSNSRSEMNVSTLELGDSALYLCASSPIDRVKQYFGPGTRLTVT.

This clonotype occurred many times. Since no conserved phenylalanine or tryptophan closes the CDR3, a read error is the likely cause. The DNA is left out, because the CDR3 cannot be placed on it with certainty; the CDR3 is given as TCRdb lists it. The rearrangement joins TRBV12-3 or TRBV12-4 to TRBJ2-7; the table gives TRBD1 as D, unverified against the DNA. The CDR3 length is 8 residues, termini included. CDR3 in amino acids: CASPRRVP.

CDR3 in DNA: TGTGCCATCAGTGAGTTCGGGGGCAGTAGGGCTGGAAACACCATATATTTT. Translating it yields CAISEFGGSRAGNTIYF. V gene TRBV10-3 combines with J gene TRBJ1-3; a weak D match, TRBD1 (6 bases). In germline, CDR1 is ENHRY, CDR2 SYGVKD. V was cut by 1 base and J by 2 bases, with 15 bases left in between. The CDR3 spans 17 residues.

This clonotype was recorded many times. This sequence joins TRBV7-9 and TRBJ2-5; D possibly corresponds to TRBD1 (6 bases). This CDR3 comprises 16 residues. Per germline, CDR1 SEHNR and CDR2 FQNEAQ (reference sequence). Trimming cost V 3 bases and J 1 base, with 15 bases left between them. Here the CDR3 DNA reads TGTGCCAGCAGCTTCGGCCGACAGGCTTTCCAAGAGACCCAGTACTTC. Its protein is CASSFGRQAFQETQYF.